The 14 T cell receptor beta chains listed next were all sequenced from one sample in a study of glioma-infiltrating T cells after dendritic cell vaccination. Produced via immunoSEQ multiplex PCR; TCRdb's table is partial and in-frame only. The profile shows approximately 100,000 clones, roughly 79% of them singletons. Sequencing used blood, obtained before dendritic cell vaccination. The receptors come from a human donor with glioblastoma.

The chain has TRBV6-1 and TRBJ1-2; D may be TRBD1 (6 bases). The V and J ends lost 3 bases and 0 bases respectively, with 14 bases between them. The V gene's germline CDR1 is MNHNS and CDR2 SASEGT. The CDR3 consists of 16 residues. CDR3 protein: CASSDFRTVTNYGYTF. The CDR3 DNA sequence: TGTGCCAGCAGTGACTTCCGGACAGTAACTAACTATGGCTACACCTTC.

This chain's CDR3 is CAWSVAGSAAFF. The CDR3 DNA follows: TGTGCCTGGAGTGTAGCAGGGTCTGCAGCTTTCTTT. V gene TRBV30 combines with J gene TRBJ1-1, with D perhaps TRBD1 (5 bases). The CDR3 length is 12 residues. The germline CDR1 and CDR2 sequences are GTSNPN and SVGIG (reference sequence). V was shortened by 0 bases and J by 10 bases, with 12 bases between the two germline ends.

This clone has only one observation. V is TRBV7-6 and J is TRBJ1-5, with 7 bases fitting TRBD1. J gave up 3 bases and V 5 bases, and 13 bases lay outside the gene matches. Looked up from germline, CDR1 is SGHVS and CDR2 is FNYEAQ. The CDR3 consists of 17 residues. DNA of the CDR3: TGTGCCAGCAGCCCCGACAGGGTAGGATATACCAATCAGCCCCAGCATTTT. Encoded protein: CASSPDRVGYTNQPQHF.

The V and J genes are TRBV5-5 and TRBJ2-1; possible D gene TRBD1, 5 bases. V shed 3 bases and J shed 9 bases, with 19 bases lying between them. CDR1 SGHKS and CDR2 YYEKEE come from the germline V gene (reference sequence). The CDR3 spans 15 residues. CDR3 sequence reads: CASSSRQGFIGEQFF. CDR3 bases: TGTGCCAGCAGCTCCAGGCAGGGTTTTATCGGTGAGCAGTTCTTC.

V gene TRBV19 combines with J gene TRBJ1-2; D ambiguous. Per germline, CDR1 LNHDA and CDR2 SQIVND (reference sequence). Trimming shortened V by 8 bases and J by 8 bases, and 12 bases separated the two germline ends. The CDR3 consists of 11 residues. CDR3 DNA: TGTGCCAGTCTTTCTCCGGGAGGCTACACCTTC. Translation gives CASLSPGGYTF. Full variable domain (outside the CDR3, taken from reference TRBV19 and TRBJ1-2): DGGITQSPKYLFRKEGQNVTLSCEQNLNHDAMYWYRQDPGQGLRLIYYSQIVNDFQKGDIAEGYSVSREKKESFPLTVTSAQKNPTAFYLCASLSPGGYTFGSGTRLTVV.

The chain has TRBV11-2 and TRBJ2-1, with D tentatively TRBD2 (5 bases). Deletions cut 5 bases from V and 1 base from J, with 18 bases between. Germline V lookup: CDR1 SGHAT, CDR2 FQNNGV. The CDR3 is 17 amino acids. The CDR3 sequence is CASSPPGERGSYNEQFF. In DNA, the CDR3 is TGTGCCAGCAGCCCCCCAGGAGAAAGAGGGTCCTACAATGAGCAGTTCTTC.

The chain joins TRBV19 to TRBJ1-2; 7 bases match TRBD1. The CDR3 loop spans 15 amino acids. CDR1 and CDR2 (germline): LNHDA, SQIVND (reference sequence). Losses at the gene ends were 7 bases for V and 3 bases for J; bases not matched to a gene: 11. The chain's CDR3 is CASMVQGGLYYGYTF. In DNA, the CDR3 is TGTGCCAGTATGGTCCAGGGGGGATTATACTATGGCTACACCTTC. Based on the CDR3 plus reference TRBV19 and TRBJ1-2, the full variable domain is DGGITQSPKYLFRKEGQNVTLSCEQNLNHDAMYWYRQDPGQGLRLIYYSQIVNDFQKGDIAEGYSVSREKKESFPLTVTSAQKNPTAFYLCASMVQGGLYYGYTFGSGTRLTVV.

As regards this clone: The sample carries other DNA sequences with the same CDR3. V usage is TRBV5-1 and J usage is TRBJ2-3, with 8 bases identical to TRBD2. CDR3 length: 14 amino acids. The ends lost 3 bases at V and 3 bases at J; junction bases unmatched: 3. The germline V gene has CDR1 SGHRS and CDR2 YFSETQ. CDR3 residues: CASSSGLATDTQYF. The CDR3 DNA reads as TGCGCCAGCAGCTCTGGACTAGCTACAGATACGCAGTATTTT. Full variable domain (remainder filled in from reference TRBV5-1 and TRBJ2-3): KAGVTQTPRYLIKTRGQQVTLSCSPISGHRSVSWYQQTPGQGLQFLFEYFSETQRNKGNFPGRFSGRQFSNSRSEMNVSTLELGDSALYLCASSSGLATDTQYFGPGTRLTVL.

This chain uses TRBV7-6 with TRBJ2-7; 7 positions agree with TRBD2. The CDR3 sequence is 17 residues long. J lost 1 base, V lost 2 bases, and 11 bases had no gene match. In germline, CDR1 is SGHVS, CDR2 FNYEAQ. The CDR3 loop reads CASSLFSGATGSYEQYF. The CDR3 coding sequence is TGTGCCAGCAGCTTATTCAGCGGGGCCACTGGGTCCTACGAGCAGTACTTC.

This chain links TRBV7-9 with TRBJ2-7, with 10 bases matching TRBD2. The CDR3 length is 15 residues. V lost 4 bases, J lost 3 bases, and 6 bases stayed unmatched. The germline gives CDR1 SEHNR, CDR2 FQNEAQ (reference sequence). CDR3: CASSWQLAGVYEQYF. DNA of the CDR3: TGTGCCAGCAGCTGGCAGCTAGCGGGGGTCTACGAGCAGTACTTC.

The gene calls are TRBV4-1 and TRBJ1-2; 9 bases align to TRBD1. V dropped 1 base and J dropped 6; count of bases not matched to a gene: 6. Germline V gene lookup returns CDR1 MGHRA and CDR2 YSYEKL. The CDR3 is made up of 15 amino acids. DNA of the CDR3: TGCGCCAGCAGCCAAGTCGCACAGGGGGCAGATGGCTACACCTTC. Its protein product is CASSQVAQGADGYTF.

CDR3 protein: CASSSPGGTGELFF. CDR3 bases: TGTGCCAGCAGCTCCCCAGGGGGTACCGGGGAGCTGTTTTTT. This chain uses TRBV11-3 with TRBJ2-2, with 7 bases matching TRBD1. This CDR3 comprises 14 residues. The germline gives CDR1 SGHNT, CDR2 YENEEA. Trimming at V came to 4 bases and at J to 5 bases, leaving 4 bases not matched to a gene. Together with reference TRBV11-3 and TRBJ2-2, the CDR3 gives the full variable domain: EAGVVQSPRYKIIEKKQPVAFWCNPISGHNTLYWYLQNLGQGPELLIRYENEEAVDDSQLPKDRFSAERLKGVDSTLKIQPAELGDSAVYLCASSSPGGTGELFFGEGSRLTVL.

Details on this clone: One junction end does not reproduce the germline sequence, and a read error may be involved. The V and J genes are TRBV16 and TRBJ2-2, with D possibly being TRBD2 (6 bases). The CDR3 runs 15 residues. CDR1 and CDR2 (germline): KGHSY, FQNENV. The CDR3 nucleotides are TGTGCCAGCAGTCAATTGGGAAGCGGGACCGGGGAGCTGTTTTTT. Its translation is CASSQLGSGTGELFF.

The chain has TRBV5-6 and TRBJ1-2; tentative D call: TRBD1 (6 bases). Germline V CDR1 and CDR2: SGHDT, YYEEEE. Trimming cost V 0 bases and J 5 bases, with 20 bases left between them. The CDR3 has 17 residues. CDR3 protein: CASSLGYRAQPQYGYTF. Here the CDR3 DNA reads TGTGCCAGCAGCTTGGGATACAGGGCTCAACCCCAATATGGCTACACCTTC.